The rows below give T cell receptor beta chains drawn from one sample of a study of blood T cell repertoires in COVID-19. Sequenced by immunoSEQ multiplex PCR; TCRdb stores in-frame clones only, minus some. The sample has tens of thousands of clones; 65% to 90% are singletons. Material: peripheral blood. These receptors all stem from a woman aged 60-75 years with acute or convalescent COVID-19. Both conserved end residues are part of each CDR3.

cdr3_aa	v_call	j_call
CARNYRVHNEQFF	TRBV21-1	TRBJ2-1
CAWRRVGSGSYNEQFF	TRBV30	TRBJ2-1
CATSREHGGREQFF	TRBV15	TRBJ2-1
CAIGRGVRGKILGEQYF	TRBV10-3	TRBJ2-7
CSVDLGRKNGYTF	TRBV29-1	TRBJ1-2
CASSSGIYNSPLHF	TRBV6-5	TRBJ1-6
CAWSAWGQVNTGELFF	TRBV30	TRBJ2-2
CASSRGLAGSTDTQYF	TRBV7-8	TRBJ2-3
CASSHLDRLSNYGYTF	TRBV3-1/TRBV3-2	TRBJ1-2
CASSGTSGRGGETQYF	TRBV10-3	TRBJ2-5
CASTGTAGGYGYTF	TRBV27	TRBJ1-2
CSAPRAAGGPNEQFF	TRBV29-1	TRBJ2-1
CASSLVGLANHEQYF	TRBV5-1	TRBJ2-7
CASSSGGAGGNEQFF	TRBV7-8	TRBJ2-1
CASSQSTGVGSPLHF	TRBV18	TRBJ1-6
CASGGTETYEQYF	TRBV28	TRBJ2-7
CASSLTLAGSAYEQYF	TRBV6-6	TRBJ2-7
CASSSTGGGYTF	TRBV12-3/TRBV12-4	TRBJ1-2
CASSKERTSGSYNEQFF	TRBV21-1	TRBJ2-1
CASSIGTGTYGYTF	TRBV18	TRBJ1-2
CASSDPRTVNSPLHF	TRBV3-1/TRBV3-2	TRBJ1-6
CASSLGDTYSGNTIYF	TRBV19	TRBJ1-3
CASSGQGSTNEKLFF	TRBV28	TRBJ1-4
CASALVSAGANVLTF	TRBV12-5	TRBJ2-6
CASRQQALSGNTIYF	TRBV6-6	TRBJ1-3
CASRKDRDSGNTIYF	TRBV3-1/TRBV3-2	TRBJ1-3
CASSLGDNRGTIYF	TRBV7-8	TRBJ1-3
CAWRSGGATGELFF	TRBV30	TRBJ2-2
CASSLGVGGTYNEQFF	TRBV7-8	TRBJ2-1
CASSFSVYSPLHF	TRBV28	TRBJ1-6
CASSLVGNTEAFF	TRBV27	TRBJ1-1
CASSSTRQFYNSPLHF	TRBV5-8	TRBJ1-6
CASSSGTVNSPLHF	TRBV18	TRBJ1-6
CASSPGNAYGYTF	TRBV5-1	TRBJ1-2
CASGDDRRNGYTF	TRBV2	TRBJ1-2
CSVAQTGNTEAFF	TRBV29-1	TRBJ1-1
CASSTETGRAFF	TRBV25-1	TRBJ1-1
CANASDRVDYGYTF	TRBV7-3	TRBJ1-2
CASISTGGGETQYF	TRBV27	TRBJ2-5
CASTPWGKQGSSGANVLTF	TRBV5-1	TRBJ2-6
CASKGLDHYEQYF	TRBV6-5	TRBJ2-7
CASRGLAGRPQFF	TRBV2	TRBJ2-1
CASSGRSGGVETQYF	TRBV2	TRBJ2-5
CASSPRLATNEKLFF	TRBV5-1	TRBJ1-4
CASSQVRVRQGADGYTF	TRBV4-1	TRBJ1-2
CASSSSRDRGLITGELFF	TRBV9	TRBJ2-2
CASSAGGSSYNSPLHF	TRBV19	TRBJ1-6
CASMAGSNYGYTF	TRBV6-5	TRBJ1-2
CASSLPGGKSSGNTIYF	TRBV18	TRBJ1-3
CAWRWGGLESPLHF	TRBV30	TRBJ1-6
CASRTGLAPREQYF	TRBV6-5	TRBJ2-7
CASSTAGGIGELFF	TRBV6-5	TRBJ2-2
CASSQQGTGNEKLFF	TRBV11-2	TRBJ1-4
CASCVAPQNYGYTF	TRBV2	TRBJ1-2
CASSDSGGATDTQYF	TRBV6-4	TRBJ2-3
CASAQSYEQYF	TRBV10-2	TRBJ2-7
CASSLTGTQETQYF	TRBV7-2	TRBJ2-5